The clone carrying this TCR beta chain has a single count. The CDR3 sequence is 17 residues long. V gave up 2 bases and J gave up 6 bases, with 22 bases separating them. Germline values: CDR1 SGHDT, CDR2 YYEEEE. The data were taken from a study of T cells in localized non-small cell lung cancer. Data came from immunoSEQ multiplex PCR; TCRdb stores just in-frame clones and leaves some out. The data show around 50,000 clones, with about 83% seen just once and 15% to 20% held by the top ten. The material was peripheral blood, obtained before any cancer treatment. This chain uses TRBV5-6 with TRBJ2-3, with D possibly being TRBD1 or TRBD2 (5 bases each). This TCR derives from a female donor older than 55 with stage II squamous cell lung carcinoma. DNA for the CDR3: TGTGCCAGCAGCTTTTATGGCTCCGAGGGGAGAGCGGATACGCAGTATTTT. Translating gives CASSFYGSEGRADTQYF.